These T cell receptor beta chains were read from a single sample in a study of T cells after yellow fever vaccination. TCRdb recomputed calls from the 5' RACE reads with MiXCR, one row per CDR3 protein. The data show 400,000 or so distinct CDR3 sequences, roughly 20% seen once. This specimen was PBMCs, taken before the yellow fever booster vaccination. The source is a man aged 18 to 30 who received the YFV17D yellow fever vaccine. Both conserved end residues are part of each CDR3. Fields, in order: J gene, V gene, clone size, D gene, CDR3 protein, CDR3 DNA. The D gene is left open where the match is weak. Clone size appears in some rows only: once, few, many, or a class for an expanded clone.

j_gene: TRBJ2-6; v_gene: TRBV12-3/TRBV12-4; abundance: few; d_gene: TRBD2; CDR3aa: CASSRGTTGANVLTF; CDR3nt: TGTGCCAGCAGTCGGGGGACTACTGGGGCCAACGTCCTGACTTTC
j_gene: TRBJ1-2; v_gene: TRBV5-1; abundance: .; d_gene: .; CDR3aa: CASKETAGLEYGYTF; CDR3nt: TGCGCCAGCAAAGAAACCGCGGGGCTCGAGTATGGCTACACCTTC
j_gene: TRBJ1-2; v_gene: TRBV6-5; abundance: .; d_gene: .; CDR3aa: CASTGSGYGYTF; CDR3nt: TGTGCCAGCACAGGTTCGGGCTATGGCTACACCTTC
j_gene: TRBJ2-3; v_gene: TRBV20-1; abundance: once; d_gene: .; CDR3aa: CSAKDLRPGDTEYF; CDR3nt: TGCAGTGCTAAGGATTTACGGCCGGGAGATACGGAGTATTTT
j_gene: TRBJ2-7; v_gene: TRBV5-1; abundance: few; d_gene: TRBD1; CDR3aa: CASSLSPGQYYEQYF; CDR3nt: TGCGCCAGCAGCTTGTCACCGGGACAGTACTACGAGCAGTACTTC
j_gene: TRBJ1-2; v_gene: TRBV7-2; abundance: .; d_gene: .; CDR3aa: CASRQTGNRNGYTF; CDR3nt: TGTGCCAGCAGGCAAACGGGAAACAGGAATGGCTACACCTTC
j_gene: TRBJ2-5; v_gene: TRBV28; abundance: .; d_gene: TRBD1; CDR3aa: CASLADREETQYF; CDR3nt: TGTGCCAGCCTCGCGGACAGGGAAGAGACCCAGTACTTC
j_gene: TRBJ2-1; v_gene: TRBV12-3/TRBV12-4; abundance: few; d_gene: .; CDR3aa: CASEADPLVSNEQFF; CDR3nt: TGTGCCAGCGAGGCGGATCCACTCGTTTCCAATGAGCAGTTCTTC
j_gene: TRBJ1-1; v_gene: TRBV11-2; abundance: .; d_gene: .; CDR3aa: CAVLPLAGTEAFF; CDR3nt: TGTGCCGTCCTCCCGCTGGCGGGCACTGAAGCTTTCTTT
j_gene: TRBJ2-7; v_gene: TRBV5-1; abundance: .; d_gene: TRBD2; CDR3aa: CASSWGTSRDYEQYF; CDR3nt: TGCGCCAGCAGCTGGGGGACTAGCCGGGACTACGAGCAGTACTTC
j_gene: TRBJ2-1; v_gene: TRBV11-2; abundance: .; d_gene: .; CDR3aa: CASNPGRRGGSYNEQFF; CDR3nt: TGTGCCAGCAACCCTGGGCGGCGGGGAGGCTCCTACAATGAGCAGTTCTTC
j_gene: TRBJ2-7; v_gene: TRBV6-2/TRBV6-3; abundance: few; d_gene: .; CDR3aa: CASSRGTYYEQYF; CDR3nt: TGTGCCAGCAGTCGGGGGACCTACTACGAGCAGTACTTC
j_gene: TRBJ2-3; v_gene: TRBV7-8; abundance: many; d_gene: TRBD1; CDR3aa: CASSFHRGQGDTQYF; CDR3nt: TGTGCCAGCAGCTTCCACAGGGGGCAGGGAGATACGCAGTATTTT
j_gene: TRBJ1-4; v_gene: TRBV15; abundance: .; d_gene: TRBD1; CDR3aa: CATSRYLGGGEKLFF; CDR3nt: TGTGCCACCAGCAGGTATTTAGGGGGCGGTGAAAAACTGTTTTTT
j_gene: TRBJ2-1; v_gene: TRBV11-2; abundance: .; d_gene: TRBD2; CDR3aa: CASSLEGTSNEQFF; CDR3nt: TGTGCCAGCAGCTTAGAAGGGACTAGCAATGAGCAGTTCTTC
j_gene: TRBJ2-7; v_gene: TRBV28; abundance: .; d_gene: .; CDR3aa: CASSLTERYEQYF; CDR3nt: TGTGCCAGCAGTTTGACAGAGCGCTACGAGCAGTACTTC
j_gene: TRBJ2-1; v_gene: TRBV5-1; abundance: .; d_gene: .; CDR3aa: CASSFTSSNYNEQFF; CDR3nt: TGCGCCAGCAGCTTTACTAGCTCCAACTACAATGAGCAGTTCTTC
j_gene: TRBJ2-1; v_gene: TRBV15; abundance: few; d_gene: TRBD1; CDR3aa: CATSVRDRNSYNEQFF; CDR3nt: TGTGCCACCAGCGTACGGGACAGAAACTCCTACAATGAGCAGTTCTTC
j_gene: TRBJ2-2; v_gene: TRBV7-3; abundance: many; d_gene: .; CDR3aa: CASSLGLWTGELFF; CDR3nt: TGTGCCAGCAGTCTGGGCCTATGGACCGGGGAGCTGTTTTTT
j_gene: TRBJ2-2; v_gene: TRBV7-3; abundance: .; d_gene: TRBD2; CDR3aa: CASSLTSGVHTGELFF; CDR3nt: TGTGCCAGCAGCCTGACTAGCGGGGTTCACACCGGGGAGCTGTTTTTT
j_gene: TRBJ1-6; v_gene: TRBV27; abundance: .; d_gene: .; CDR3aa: CASSSQQGISYNSPLHF; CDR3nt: TGTGCCAGCAGTTCTCAACAGGGCATCTCCTATAATTCACCCCTCCACTTT
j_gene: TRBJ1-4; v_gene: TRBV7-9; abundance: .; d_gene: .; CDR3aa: CASSTPGAGEKLFF; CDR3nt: TGTGCCAGCAGCACGCCCGGGGCCGGTGAAAAACTGTTTTTT
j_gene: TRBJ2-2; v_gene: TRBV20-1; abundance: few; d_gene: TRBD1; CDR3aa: CSAGLPGQTTGELFF; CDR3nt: TGCAGTGCTGGACTTCCGGGACAGACCACCGGGGAGCTGTTTTTT
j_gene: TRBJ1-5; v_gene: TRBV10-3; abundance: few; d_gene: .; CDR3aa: CATRAGDQPQHF; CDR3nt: TGTGCCACTCGGGCAGGGGATCAGCCCCAGCATTTT
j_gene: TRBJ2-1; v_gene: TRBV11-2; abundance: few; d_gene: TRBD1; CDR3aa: CASSLVIGTGWNEQFF; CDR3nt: TGTGCCAGCAGCTTGGTAATCGGGACAGGGTGGAATGAGCAGTTCTTC
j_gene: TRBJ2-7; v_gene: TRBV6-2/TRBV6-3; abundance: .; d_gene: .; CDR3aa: CASSYWEAYEQYF; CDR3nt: TGTGCCAGCAGTTACTGGGAGGCTTACGAGCAGTACTTC
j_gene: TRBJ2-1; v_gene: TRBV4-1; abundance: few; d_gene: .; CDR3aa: CASSQAGVLYNEQFF; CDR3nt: TGCGCCAGCAGCCAAGCAGGGGTCCTGTACAATGAGCAGTTCTTC
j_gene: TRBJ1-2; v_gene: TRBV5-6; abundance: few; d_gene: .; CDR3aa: CASSMRGPTYGYTF; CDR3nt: TGTGCCAGCAGCATGAGAGGACCGACATATGGCTACACCTTC
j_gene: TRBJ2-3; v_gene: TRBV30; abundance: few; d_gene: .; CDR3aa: CAWGSTDTQYF; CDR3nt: TGTGCCTGGGGATCAACAGATACGCAGTATTTT
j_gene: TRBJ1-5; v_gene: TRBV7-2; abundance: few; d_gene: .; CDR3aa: CASTEQGNQPQHF; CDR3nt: TGTGCCAGCACCGAACAGGGCAATCAGCCCCAGCATTTT
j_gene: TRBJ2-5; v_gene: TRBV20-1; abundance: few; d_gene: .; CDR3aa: CSARDQPGGLRSYQETQYF; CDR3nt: TGCAGTGCTAGAGACCAACCCGGTGGACTTCGGAGTTACCAAGAGACCCAGTACTTC
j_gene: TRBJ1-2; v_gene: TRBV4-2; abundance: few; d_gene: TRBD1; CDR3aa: CASSPQAQGERGYTF; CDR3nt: TGTGCCAGCAGCCCTCAAGCACAGGGGGAACGGGGCTACACCTTC
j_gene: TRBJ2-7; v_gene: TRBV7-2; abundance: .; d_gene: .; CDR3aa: CASSLDGRAYEQYF; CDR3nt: TGTGCCAGCAGCTTAGATGGCAGAGCCTACGAGCAGTACTTC
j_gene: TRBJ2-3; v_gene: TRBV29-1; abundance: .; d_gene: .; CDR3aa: CSVSRTSDTQYF; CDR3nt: TGCAGCGTTTCCAGAACCTCTGATACGCAGTATTTT
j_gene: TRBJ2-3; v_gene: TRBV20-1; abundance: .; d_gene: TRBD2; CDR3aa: CSAIAGLPHSTDTQYF; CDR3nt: TGCAGTGCAATAGCGGGGTTACCCCATTCCACAGATACGCAGTATTTT
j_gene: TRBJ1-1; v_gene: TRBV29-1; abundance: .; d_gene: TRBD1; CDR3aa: CSVGTGGVEAFF; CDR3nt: TGCAGCGTAGGGACAGGGGGCGTTGAAGCTTTCTTT
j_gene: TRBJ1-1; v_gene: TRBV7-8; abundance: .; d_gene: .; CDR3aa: CASSLGWPRWGGNAEAFF; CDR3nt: TGTGCCAGCAGCTTAGGGTGGCCTAGGTGGGGGGGTAACGCTGAAGCTTTCTTT
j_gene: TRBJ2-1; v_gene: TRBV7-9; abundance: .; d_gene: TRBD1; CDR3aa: CVGDSYTNNEQFF; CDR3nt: TGTGTAGGGGACAGCTATACGAACAATGAGCAGTTCTTC
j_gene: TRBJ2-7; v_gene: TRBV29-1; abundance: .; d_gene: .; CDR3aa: CSVEDSFYEQYF; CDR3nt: TGCAGCGTTGAAGATAGTTTCTACGAGCAGTACTTC
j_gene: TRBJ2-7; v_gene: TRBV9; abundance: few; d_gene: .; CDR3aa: CASSVGSMGLTYEQYF; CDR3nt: TGTGCCAGCAGCGTAGGATCTATGGGACTGACCTACGAGCAGTACTTC
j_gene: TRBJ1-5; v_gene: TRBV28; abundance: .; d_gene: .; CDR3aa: CASSSAGTGDYQPQHF; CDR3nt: TGTGCCAGCAGTTCGGCTGGTACAGGAGACTATCAGCCCCAGCATTTT
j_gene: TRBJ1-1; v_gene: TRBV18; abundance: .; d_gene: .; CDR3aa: CASSSRGDNTEAFF; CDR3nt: TGTGCCAGCTCGTCGAGGGGCGACAACACTGAAGCTTTCTTT
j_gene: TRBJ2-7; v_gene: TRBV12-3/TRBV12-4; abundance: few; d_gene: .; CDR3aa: CASSLDLGGYEQYF; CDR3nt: TGTGCCAGCAGCTTGGACCTTGGAGGGTACGAGCAGTACTTC
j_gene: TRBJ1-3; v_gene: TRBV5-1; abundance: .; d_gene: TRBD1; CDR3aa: CASSLAGQIRAGNTIYF; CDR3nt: TGCGCCAGCAGCTTGGCGGGACAGATACGAGCTGGAAACACCATATATTTT
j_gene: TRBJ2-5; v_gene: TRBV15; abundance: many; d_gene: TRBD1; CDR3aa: CATRDQGAGETQYF; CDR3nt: TGTGCCACCAGAGATCAGGGGGCCGGTGAGACCCAGTACTTC
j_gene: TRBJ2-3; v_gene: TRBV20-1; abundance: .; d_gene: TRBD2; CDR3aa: CSANLLAGAQYF; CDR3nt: TGCAGTGCTAACCTCCTGGCGGGGGCGCAGTATTTT